The TCR beta chain described here comes from a study of regulatory T cells in long-lasting Graves disease. In building TCR beta libraries, iRepertoire HTBI primers were used together with Arm-PCR of CDR3 regions. TCRdb fed the multiplex PCR reads into MiXCR, producing one record per CDR3 protein. This sample has approximately 470,000 distinct CDR3 sequences, with 15% to 20% found just once. This CDR3 has 19 residues. Per the germline V gene, CDR1 is SGHAT and CDR2 is FQNNGV. V shed 5 bases, J shed 8 bases, and the junction held 19 bases outside the gene matches. The time point: newly diagnosed GD, antithyroid drugs for less than 3 months. Generation of the TCR library employed RNA extracted from PBMCs. Clinicians diagnosed Graves' disease using American Thyroid Association guidelines. A further study also used this sample, focusing on T cells in Graves' hyperthyroidism and ophthalmopathy. From that paper: Those with hyperthyroidism were 18 to 65 years old, newly diagnosed, and ill for under 2 months.

This sample comprised peripheral blood mononuclear cells (PBMCs), obtained at new diagnosis, from a patient treated with antithyroid drugs. The chain is built from TRBV11-2 and TRBJ2-1; 12 bases line up with TRBD2. The sequence came from a man aged 40-55 years with Graves disease. The CDR3, as DNA: TGTGCCAGCAGCCAGATCGCCCCGGCTAGCGGGAGGGCCGGGGATGAGCAGTTCTTC. Amino acid sequence: CASSQIAPASGRAGDEQFF. The variable domain in full, completed from reference TRBV11-2 and TRBJ2-1, reads EAGVAQSPRYKIIEKRQSVAFWCNPISGHATLYWYQQILGQGPKLLIQFQNNGVVDDSQLPKDRFSAERLKGVDSTLKIQPAKLEDSAVYLCASSQIAPASGRAGDEQFFGPGTRLTVL.